This passage covers 31 T cell receptor beta chains from one sample sequenced in a study of OX40 agonist ivuxolimab in advanced cancers. Only in-frame clones appear in the TCRdb table, and some are missing; sequencing was by immunoSEQ multiplex PCR. The sample lists some 94,000 clones; about 92% were seen once. This material consisted of CD4+ or CD8+ T cells sorted from blood, taken in a trial of the OX40 agonist ivuxolimab. The receptors shown here come from an adult with an advanced solid tumor such as melanoma, head and neck, liver or kidney cancer.

The V call is TRBV15, the J call TRBJ2-7; 10 positions match TRBD2. Germline V CDR1 and CDR2: LNHNV, YYDKDF (reference sequence). After removal of 0 bases from V and 1 base from J, the junction contained 18 bases not matched to a gene. CDR3 size: 21 residues. The CDR3, as DNA: TGTGCCACCAGCAGAGATAGGGAAAAGATAGCGGGAGGATCCTATTCCTACGAGCAGTACTTC. Protein: CATSRDREKIAGGSYSYEQYF.

This chain connects TRBV7-8 to TRBJ2-7; D gene ambiguous. Germline lookup yields CDR1 SGHVS and CDR2 FQNEAQ. V lost 0 bases and J lost 3, with 12 bases in between. The CDR3 consists of 15 residues. The CDR3 is CASSLAEHPFYEQYF. As DNA, the CDR3 is TGTGCCAGCAGCTTAGCGGAGCACCCATTCTACGAGCAGTACTTC.

V and J are TRBV5-7 and TRBJ2-5; no reliable D call. TRBV5-7 is treated as an ORF (open reading frame) with a function not yet certain. CDR3 length: 14 amino acids. Trimming shortened V by 5 bases and J by 1 base, and 12 bases separated the two germline ends. This CDR3 reads CASSSDGPQETQYF. In DNA, the CDR3 is TGTGCCAGCAGTTCGGACGGCCCCCAAGAGACCCAGTACTTC.

The CDR3, as DNA: TGTGCCAGCAGCTTGTGGCGGAGCCGGGTTGCGTCTGAAGCTTTCTTT. This sequence encodes CASSLWRSRVASEAFF. The chain combines TRBV11-2 with TRBJ1-1, with D hard to call. The CDR3 extends over 16 amino acids. Germline V gene data show CDR1 as SGHAT and CDR2 as FQNNGV. Deletions cut 3 bases from V and 6 bases from J, with 20 bases between.

The chain combines TRBV13 with TRBJ2-5; D is undetermined. Trimming removed 5 bases at V and 2 bases at J, with 12 bases between. The CDR3 covers 14 residues. CDR1 PRHDT and CDR2 FYEKMQ come from the germline V gene (reference sequence). The CDR3 reads CASSPDGFQETQYF. DNA of the CDR3: TGTGCCAGCAGCCCTGACGGATTTCAAGAGACCCAGTACTTC.

The CDR3 DNA follows: TGCAGCGTTGAGGAGGGTGCCAGGCAGCAAGAGACCCAGTACTTC. Its protein product is CSVEEGARQQETQYF. This chain joins TRBV29-1 and TRBJ2-5; D possibly corresponds to TRBD2 (6 bases). Germline V gene data show CDR1 as SQVTM and CDR2 as ANQGSEA. Trimming pared 3 bases from V and 2 bases from J, leaving 16 bases between. CDR3 size: 15 residues.

V and J are TRBV5-1 and TRBJ1-3; TRBD1 is a possible D gene (6 bases). Deletions cut 3 bases from V and 5 bases from J, with 21 bases between. The CDR3 runs 17 residues. Germline CDR1 reads SGHRS; CDR2 reads YFSETQ. The chain's CDR3 is CASSWGTPGGERNTIYF. The CDR3 nucleotides are TGCGCCAGCAGCTGGGGGACCCCGGGGGGCGAAAGAAACACCATATATTTT.

This chain uses TRBV11-2 with TRBJ2-2, with a weak D call TRBD1 (6 bases). CDR1 SGHAT and CDR2 FQNNGV come from the germline V gene. The V gene lost 5 bases and the J gene lost 3 bases, with 13 bases spanning the gap. The CDR3 covers 15 residues. The CDR3 region has the DNA TGTGCCAGCAGCCAAGATACAGGGTACACCGGGGAGCTGTTTTTT. This sequence encodes CASSQDTGYTGELFF.

This chain uses TRBV4-3 with TRBJ2-6; D might be TRBD1 or TRBD2, each matching 5 bases. Per germline, CDR1 LGHNA and CDR2 YSLEER. V dropped 6 bases and J dropped 5 bases, with 8 bases sitting between them. CDR3 length equals 13 residues. CDR3 protein: CASSGGRANVLTF. CDR3 nucleotide sequence: TGCGCCAGCAGTGGGGGTAGGGCCAACGTCCTGACTTTC.

J is TRBJ1-5 and V is TRBV5-8; TRBD1 matches at 8 bases. The CDR3 has 16 amino acids. The germline V gene has CDR1 SGHTS and CDR2 YDEGEE. V lost 1 base and J lost 2; bases outside the gene matches: 5. The CDR3, as DNA: TGTGCCAGCAGCTTGCTACAGGGGGGAGGCAATCAGCCCCAGCATTTT. Amino acids: CASSLLQGGGNQPQHF.

This sequence joins TRBV11-2 and TRBJ2-7; D unresolved. The germline V gene has CDR1 SGHAT and CDR2 FQNNGV. This CDR3 comprises 12 residues. V lost 3 bases to trimming and J lost 5 bases, with 8 bases between them. The CDR3 bases are TGTGCCAGCAGCTTTACGTGGAACGAGCAGTACTTC. Its translation is CASSFTWNEQYF.

V gene TRBV4-1 combines with J gene TRBJ1-1; a possible D gene is TRBD1 (6 bases). V was pared by 1 base and J by 1 base, with 10 bases between. From germline, CDR1 is MGHRA and CDR2 YSYEKL. The CDR3 has 15 residues. The CDR3: CASSQGGPANTEAFF. The CDR3 DNA is TGCGCCAGCAGCCAAGGGGGGCCCGCGAACACTGAAGCTTTCTTT.

The rearrangement links TRBV19 to TRBJ1-2, with 7 bases lining up with TRBD1. Germline CDR1 LNHDA, CDR2 SQIVND (reference sequence). Unmatched junction bases numbered 9, after V lost 1 base and J lost 4 bases. The CDR3 totals 16 residues. For the CDR3, the DNA is TGTGCCAGTAGTATAGGACCGGGACAGCTCCTCTATGGCTACACCTTC. It codes for CASSIGPGQLLYGYTF.

V is TRBV6-5 and J is TRBJ1-4; possibly TRBD1 for D (6 bases). The CDR3 spans 14 residues. Trimming cost V 10 bases and J 0 bases, with 12 bases left between them. Germline assignment: CDR1 MNHEY and CDR2 SVGAGI. The CDR3 nucleotides read TGTGCCACTGGGGGCCGGACAACTAATGAAAAACTGTTTTTT. It translates to CATGGRTTNEKLFF.

The chain is built from TRBV13 and TRBJ2-1; maybe TRBD1 (5 bases). Germline V lookup: CDR1 PRHDT, CDR2 FYEKMQ (reference sequence). V was clipped by 0 bases and J by 4 bases, with 10 bases between them. The CDR3 is 15 residues long. CDR3 coding DNA: TGTGCCAGCAGCTTAGGTCGACAGATTTACAATGAGCAGTTCTTC. This encodes CASSLGRQIYNEQFF.

The V and J genes are TRBV9 and TRBJ2-3; D is unclear. Trimming stripped 2 bases from V and 1 base from J, with 11 bases between. CDR3 length equals 15 residues. CDR1 is SGDLS and CDR2 is YYNGEE in the germline V gene. The DNA of the CDR3 is TGTGCCAGCAGCGTGGGCTCCGGACGCACAGATACGCAGTATTTT. Its protein is CASSVGSGRTDTQYF.

The chain has TRBV5-1 and TRBJ1-3, with TRBD1 as a possible D gene (5 bases). V was clipped by 4 bases and J by 4 bases, with 12 bases between them. This CDR3 has 14 amino acids. Germline loops: CDR1 SGHRS, CDR2 YFSETQ. CDR3: CASSPQGVGNTIYF. The CDR3 DNA is TGCGCCAGCAGCCCTCAGGGAGTCGGAAACACCATATATTTT. The complete variable domain, with remaining parts taken from reference TRBV5-1 and TRBJ1-3, reads KAGVTQTPRYLIKTRGQQVTLSCSPISGHRSVSWYQQTPGQGLQFLFEYFSETQRNKGNFPGRFSGRQFSNSRSEMNVSTLELGDSALYLCASSPQGVGNTIYFGEGSWLTVV.

This rearrangement joins TRBV6-5 to TRBJ2-7, with 9 nucleotides matching TRBD1. Germline CDR1 is MNHEY and CDR2 is SVGAGI. The V gene end was trimmed by 7 bases and the J gene end by 0 bases; junction bases not matched to a gene: 7. The CDR3 is 15 residues long. In DNA, the CDR3 is TGTGCCAGCAAGGAGGGACAGGGATTCTCCTACGAGCAGTACTTC. Translating it yields CASKEGQGFSYEQYF.

The chain carries TRBV7-9 and TRBJ2-2, with D possibly being TRBD2 (6 bases). CDR1 and CDR2 (germline): SEHNR, FQNEAQ (reference sequence). This CDR3 contains 19 residues. Trimming left V 1 base short and J 2 bases short, with 20 bases between. The CDR3 nucleotides are TGTGCCAGCAGCTTAGGAGCCGTAGCGGCCCTTATAAACACCGGGGAGCTGTTTTTT. Residues: CASSLGAVAALINTGELFF. Supplemented by reference TRBV7-9 and TRBJ2-2, the full variable domain reads DTGVSQNPRHKITKRGQNVTFRCDPISEHNRLYWYRQTLGQGPEFLTYFQNEAQLEKSRLLSDRFSAERPKGSFSTLEIQRTEQGDSAMYLCASSLGAVAALINTGELFFGEGSRLTVL.

The rearrangement uses TRBV7-9 and TRBJ2-1, with a possible D match to TRBD2 (5 bases). Germline lookup yields CDR1 SEHNR and CDR2 FQNEAQ (reference sequence). V was shortened by 1 base and J by 9 bases, with 13 bases between the two germline ends. The CDR3 contains 14 residues. The CDR3 bases are TGTGCCAGCAGCTTAGTAGGTCGAGGGATTGAGCAGTTCTTC. It is translated as CASSLVGRGIEQFF.

In its sample, this clone was seen a few times. CDR3 in amino acids: CASSNRASGQPQHF. The CDR3 DNA reads TGTGCCAGCAGTAATAGGGCTTCCGGACAGCCCCAGCATTTT. The chain is built from TRBV6-1 and TRBJ1-5; D is unresolved. Germline-derived CDR1 and CDR2 are MNHNS and SASEGT. V was cut by 5 bases and J by 7 bases, with 15 bases left in between. This CDR3 is 14 amino acids long.

The V gene is TRBV27, the J gene TRBJ2-1, with D possibly matching TRBD1 (5 bases). CDR1 and CDR2 from the germline V gene are MNHEY and SMNVEV (reference sequence). V was shortened by 6 bases and J by 3 bases, with 12 bases between the two germline ends. CDR3 length: 14 residues. CDR3 residues: CASSPYQGYNEQFF. The CDR3 DNA reads TGTGCCAGCAGCCCCTATCAGGGCTACAATGAGCAGTTCTTC.

This chain joins TRBV10-3 and TRBJ2-7; 8 bases match TRBD1. V dropped 5 bases and J dropped 0; count of bases not matched to a gene: 3. CDR3 size: 14 residues. The germline V gene encodes CDR1 ENHRY and CDR2 SYGVKD. The CDR3 sequence is CAISPGQASYEQYF. CDR3 bases: TGTGCCATCAGTCCGGGACAGGCCTCCTACGAGCAGTACTTC.

This clone was seen more than once but under ten times. This chain joins TRBV4-1 and TRBJ2-1; TRBD2 agrees at 7 bases. The ends lost 1 base at V and 9 bases at J; junction bases unmatched: 3. This CDR3 is built from 13 residues. The V gene's germline CDR1 is MGHRA and CDR2 YSYEKL. The CDR3 here is CASSQVTSSEQFF. The CDR3 DNA reads TGCGCCAGCAGCCAAGTGACTAGCAGTGAGCAGTTCTTC.

This clone has only one observation. The chain joins TRBV6-6 to TRBJ2-2; a possible D gene is TRBD2 (5 bases). CDR1 is MNHNY and CDR2 is SVGAGI in the germline V gene (reference sequence). Trimming shortened V by 6 bases and J by 4 bases, and 12 bases separated the two germline ends. This CDR3 comprises 14 residues. CDR3 in amino acids: CASSWAAGTGELFF. CDR3 in DNA: TGTGCCAGCAGCTGGGCGGCGGGCACCGGGGAGCTGTTTTTT.

The gene calls are TRBV20-1 and TRBJ2-7; D might be TRBD1 (5 bases). The CDR3 consists of 11 residues. The ends were cut back, 5 bases at V and 4 bases at J, with 9 bases in the middle. The germline CDR1 and CDR2 sequences are DFQATT and SNEGSKA (reference sequence). This CDR3 is CSASPGYEQYF. CDR3 sequence (DNA): TGCAGTGCTTCTCCAGGGTACGAGCAGTACTTC.

In its sample, this clone was seen once. The gene calls are TRBV13 and TRBJ2-3; TRBD2 agrees at 14 bases. Germline V gene data show CDR1 as PRHDT and CDR2 as FYEKMQ (reference sequence). The CDR3 sequence is 19 residues long. The V gene end was trimmed by 3 bases and the J gene end by 5 bases; junction bases not matched to a gene: 13. The CDR3: CASSFGTSGSYWTGDTQYF. The CDR3 nucleotides are TGTGCCAGCAGCTTCGGGACTAGCGGGAGTTATTGGACAGGAGATACGCAGTATTTT.

The rearrangement links TRBV5-1 to TRBJ1-1; the D gene is possibly TRBD1 (6 bases). The V end lost 7 bases, the J end lost 6 bases, and 19 bases lay between the germline ends. Germline V lookup: CDR1 SGHRS, CDR2 YFSETQ. The length of the CDR3 is 14 residues. The CDR3 DNA sequence: TGCGCCAGCCGCGATCCACAGGGCCGGCCTGAAGCTTTCTTT. This sequence encodes CASRDPQGRPEAFF.

This clone has just one count. V gene TRBV15 combines with J gene TRBJ2-1; D ambiguous. Germline V CDR1 and CDR2: LNHNV, YYDKDF (reference sequence). There are 13 residues in the CDR3. The germline V and J ends were trimmed by 2 bases and 8 bases, with 10 bases remaining between them. CDR3 in DNA: TGTGCCACCAGCAGACAGGAATGGTATGAGCAGTTCTTC. Amino acid sequence: CATSRQEWYEQFF.

With respect to this clone: A read error may account for a junction end that differs from germline. This rearrangement joins TRBV6-1 to TRBJ2-7; 8 bases match TRBD1. Germline loops: CDR1 MNHNS, CDR2 SASEGT. The CDR3 loop spans 11 amino acids. Written as DNA, the CDR3 is TGTGCCAGCAGGGACAGGGACCTCTATTCCTTC. Amino acid sequence: CASRDRDLYSF.

The gene calls are TRBV12-5 and TRBJ2-7; possible D gene TRBD2, 5 bases. The CDR3 runs 12 residues. Germline V gene lookup returns CDR1 LGHNT and CDR2 FRNRAP. The V gene lost 2 bases and the J gene lost 6 bases, with 8 bases spanning the gap. The CDR3 reads CASGLSGIEQYF. For the CDR3, the DNA is TGTGCTAGTGGTTTGTCGGGGATCGAGCAGTACTTC.